This T cell receptor (beta chain) was recovered during a study of cytomegalovirus exposure and HLA in healthy donors. This CDR3 is built from 15 residues. V shed 2 bases, J shed 4 bases, and the junction held 4 bases outside the gene matches. CDR1 and CDR2 from the germline V gene are MGHRA and YSYEKL. Notes on the study in general: Some public TCRs appeared in many individuals, while most sequences were rare.

As concerns this clone: Its target is not known.

TCRdb's copy holds only in-frame clones and misses some; the assay was immunoSEQ multiplex PCR. Found here are roughly 100,000 clones, about 88% of them singletons; the top ten hold 4%. Sequenced input: PBMCs. The receptor was isolated from a woman under 30 in good health and CMV-seropositive. V usage is TRBV4-1 and J usage is TRBJ1-5, with TRBD1 matching over 8 bases. The CDR3 is CASSQMDRENQPQHF. Here the CDR3 DNA reads TGCGCCAGCAGCCAAATGGACAGGGAAAATCAGCCCCAGCATTTT.